Below are 10 T cell receptor beta chains sequenced from a single sample in a study of cytomegalovirus exposure and HLA in healthy donors. Primers: 60 Vbeta forward and 13 Jbeta reverse. The table came from immunoSEQ multiplex PCR; TCRdb's copy has only in-frame clones and leaves some out. The sample holds under 65,000 clones. The sequencing sample was made of PBMCs. The receptors derive from a woman aged 18-30 years in good health and CMV-seronegative.

This sequence joins TRBV5-1 and TRBJ1-2; no reliable D call. The CDR3 sequence is 13 residues long. Germline CDR1 SGHRS, CDR2 YFSETQ. Trimming removed 5 bases at V and 1 base at J, with 9 bases between. CDR3 sequence reads: CASRAGNNYGYTF. DNA for the CDR3: TGCGCCAGCAGGGCGGGCAATAACTATGGCTACACCTTC.

V gene TRBV7-8 combines with J gene TRBJ1-1, with TRBD1 identical over 7 bases. After removal of 5 bases from V and 1 base from J, the junction contained 4 bases not matched to a gene. CDR1 and CDR2 from the germline V gene are SGHVS and FQNEAQ. CDR3 size: 14 residues. The chain's CDR3 is CASSTRQGNTEAFF. Here the CDR3 DNA reads TGTGCCAGCAGCACTCGACAGGGGAACACTGAAGCTTTCTTT.

The chain employs TRBV10-1 and TRBJ1-4, with D possibly TRBD1 on 5 matching bases. This CDR3 has 14 amino acids. Trimming stripped 7 bases from V and 8 bases from J, with 17 bases between. Looked up from germline, CDR1 is WNHNN and CDR2 is SYGVQD (reference sequence). In nucleotides, the CDR3 is TGCGCCAGCAAAAAGGGGCGGCGAGGAGAAAAACTGTTTTTT. It is translated as CASKKGRRGEKLFF.

This chain joins TRBV29-1 and TRBJ2-1, with unresolved D. The CDR3 runs to 12 residues. Trimming cost V 2 bases and J 9 bases, with 11 bases left between them. Germline V lookup: CDR1 SQVTM, CDR2 ANQGSEA. The CDR3 DNA is TGCAGCGTTGAATTTAGAAGTACTGAGCAGTTCTTC. It encodes CSVEFRSTEQFF.

The rearrangement uses TRBV4-1 and TRBJ1-2; D may be TRBD1 (5 bases). From germline, CDR1 is MGHRA and CDR2 YSYEKL. The CDR3 totals 17 residues. V was pared by 1 base and J by 1 base, with 16 bases between. CDR3 nucleotide sequence: TGCGCCAGCAGCCAAGTTTGGGGCGGTACTTATAACTATGGCTACACCTTC. As protein: CASSQVWGGTYNYGYTF.

The chain combines TRBV19 with TRBJ2-1; TRBD1 matches at 7 bases. V lost 2 bases to trimming and J lost 5 bases; unmatched junction nucleotides: 3. The CDR3 is made up of 14 amino acids. CDR1 and CDR2 (germline): LNHDA, SQIVND (reference sequence). CDR3 sequence: CASSIIQGDNEQFF. The CDR3 DNA sequence: TGTGCCAGTAGTATAATTCAGGGGGACAATGAGCAGTTCTTC.

The chain carries TRBV6-5 and TRBJ1-1, with unresolved D. The ends were cut back, 0 bases at V and 7 bases at J, with 15 bases in the middle. The V gene's germline CDR1 is MNHEY and CDR2 SVGAGI. This CDR3 has 15 residues. The CDR3 is CASSYSGRSAGEAFF. CDR3 DNA: TGTGCCAGCAGTTACTCAGGCAGGAGTGCGGGTGAAGCTTTCTTT.

The rearrangement uses TRBV5-1 and TRBJ2-4; a weak D match, TRBD1 (6 bases). The CDR3 runs 14 residues. The germline V gene encodes CDR1 SGHRS and CDR2 YFSETQ. V gave up 4 bases and J gave up 2 bases, with 10 bases separating them. The DNA for the CDR3 is TGCGCCAGCAGCGTCGGACAGACCAAAAACATTCAGTACTTC. This translates into CASSVGQTKNIQYF.

The V and J genes are TRBV7-3 and TRBJ2-3; D possibly corresponds to TRBD1 (6 bases). V was cut by 0 bases and J by 4 bases, with 11 bases left in between. From germline, CDR1 is SGHTA and CDR2 FQGTGA. The CDR3 has 15 amino acids. The CDR3 nucleotides are TGTGCCAGCAGCTTAACAGGGCAGGGGCCAGATACGCAGTATTTT. The encoded protein is CASSLTGQGPDTQYF.

The CDR3 region is CASSPGLSYEQYF. The CDR3 DNA is TGTGCCAGCTCACCCGGACTCTCCTACGAGCAGTACTTC. The V call is TRBV18, the J call TRBJ2-7, with D maybe TRBD2 (5 bases). CDR3 length: 13 residues. The V gene's germline CDR1 is KGHSH and CDR2 LQKENI. V lost 3 bases, J lost 0 bases, and 6 bases lay in between.